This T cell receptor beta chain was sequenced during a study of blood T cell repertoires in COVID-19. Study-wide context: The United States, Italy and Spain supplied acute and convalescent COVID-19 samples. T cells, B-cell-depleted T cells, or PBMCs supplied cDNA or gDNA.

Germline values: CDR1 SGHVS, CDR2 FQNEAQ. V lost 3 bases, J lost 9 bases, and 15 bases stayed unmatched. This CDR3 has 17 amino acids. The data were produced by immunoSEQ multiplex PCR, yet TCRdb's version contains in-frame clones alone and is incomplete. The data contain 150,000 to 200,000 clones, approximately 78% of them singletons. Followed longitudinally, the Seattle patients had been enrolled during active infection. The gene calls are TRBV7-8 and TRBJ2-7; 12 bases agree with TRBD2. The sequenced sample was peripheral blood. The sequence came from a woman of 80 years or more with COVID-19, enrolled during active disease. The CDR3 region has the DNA TGTGCCAGCAGCTTCCCCCCACGACTAGCGGGAGTCTTCGGGCAGTACTTC. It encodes CASSFPPRLAGVFGQYF.